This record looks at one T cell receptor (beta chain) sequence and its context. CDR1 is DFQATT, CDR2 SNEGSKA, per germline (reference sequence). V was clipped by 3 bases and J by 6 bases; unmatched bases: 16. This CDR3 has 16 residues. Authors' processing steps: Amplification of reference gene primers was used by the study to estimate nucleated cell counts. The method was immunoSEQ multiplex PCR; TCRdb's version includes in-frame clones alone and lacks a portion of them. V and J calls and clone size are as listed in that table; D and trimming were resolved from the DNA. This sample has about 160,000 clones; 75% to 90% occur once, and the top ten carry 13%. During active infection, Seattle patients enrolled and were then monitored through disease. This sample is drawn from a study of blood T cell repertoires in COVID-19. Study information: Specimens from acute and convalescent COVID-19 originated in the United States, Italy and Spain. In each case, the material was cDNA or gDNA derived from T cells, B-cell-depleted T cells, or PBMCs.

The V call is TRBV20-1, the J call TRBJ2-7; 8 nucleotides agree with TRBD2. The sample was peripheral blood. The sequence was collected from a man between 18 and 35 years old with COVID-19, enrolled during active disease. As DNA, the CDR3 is TGCAGTGCTAGTAATAGTCATCGAGTAGCGGGATTCGAGCAGTACTTC. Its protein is CSASNSHRVAGFEQYF.